This T cell receptor (beta chain) was observed in a study of cytomegalovirus exposure and HLA in healthy donors. The study, taken as a whole, reports: The classifier was said to identify cytomegalovirus status with high specificity and sensitivity. Some public TCRs appeared in many individuals, while most sequences were rare. Investigators reported approximately 170 TCR beta chains as tied to cytomegalovirus.

Profiled with immunoSEQ multiplex PCR; TCRdb holds only in-frame clones, not every one. The table includes some 220,000 clones, around nine tenths detected once. As concerns this clone: Its antigen is undetermined.

In germline, CDR1 is MDHEN, CDR2 SYDVKM. The CDR3 sequence is 14 residues long. Trimming left V 3 bases short and J 4 bases short, with 12 bases between. Source material: PBMCs. The sequence came from a woman aged 18-29 years in good health and CMV-seronegative. The chain links TRBV28 to TRBJ1-2, with a possible D match to TRBD1 (6 bases). CDR3 bases: TGTGCCAGCAGTTTTGGGGGGGCGGGCTATGGCTACACCTTC. The encoded protein is CASSFGGAGYGYTF.